These 8 T cell receptor beta chains share one sample of origin, sequenced in a study of blood T cell repertoires in COVID-19. The data were produced by immunoSEQ multiplex PCR, yet TCRdb's version contains in-frame clones alone and is incomplete. This sample has around 120,000 clones; roughly 80% occur once, and the top ten carry 20% to 25%. The sequenced sample was peripheral blood. These receptors all stem from a man between 70 and 80 years old with active or convalescent COVID-19.

This chain uses TRBV18 with TRBJ1-4; D might be TRBD1 (6 bases). Germline CDR1 KGHSH, CDR2 LQKENI. The V gene lost 5 bases and the J gene lost 2 bases, with 18 bases spanning the gap. This CDR3 is 17 amino acids long. In DNA, the CDR3 is TGTGCCAGCTCAGCTGACAGGAGTCTCCGCACTAATGAAAAACTGTTTTTT. Translating it yields CASSADRSLRTNEKLFF.

The chain combines TRBV6-5 with TRBJ1-2; 7 bases are a match to TRBD1. CDR3 length: 13 residues. V dropped 6 bases and J dropped 2; count of bases not matched to a gene: 3. CDR1 and CDR2 (germline): MNHEY, SVGAGI. The CDR3 nucleotides are TGTGCCAGCAGGCGACAGGGCAACTATGGCTACACCTTC. The encoded protein is CASRRQGNYGYTF.

CDR3 coding DNA: TGTGCCACCAGTGATTTTGGTCAGGGGGGAGAGACCCAGTACTTC. Residues: CATSDFGQGGETQYF. V is TRBV24-1 and J is TRBJ2-5, with a possible D match to TRBD1 (7 bases). With 1 base removed from V and 4 bases from J, the gap between germline ends came to 12 bases. The CDR3 is 15 residues long. Germline V gene lookup returns CDR1 KGHDR and CDR2 SFDVKD.

The genes are TRBV19 and TRBJ2-7; TRBD1 might be the D (6 bases). Germline V gives CDR1 LNHDA, CDR2 SQIVND (reference sequence). Between the trimmed V and J ends, which lost 10 bases and 3 bases, there was a span of 16 bases. The CDR3 contains 13 residues. This CDR3 is CATRQEASYEQYF. CDR3 coding DNA: TGTGCCACCCGACAGGAGGCAAGCTACGAGCAGTACTTC.

This clone showed up just once. The chain has TRBV3-1 (or the pseudogene TRBV3-2) and TRBJ1-2; no clear D. Trimming pared 4 bases from V and 8 bases from J, leaving 17 bases between. The germline gives CDR1 LGHDT, CDR2 YNNKEL (reference sequence). This CDR3 region has 14 residues. The CDR3 protein is CASSPESGERGYTF. The CDR3, as DNA: TGTGCCAGCAGCCCCGAGTCGGGAGAACGGGGCTACACCTTC.

This clone was observed a few times. The rearrangement joins TRBV29-1 to TRBJ2-1; D is unresolved. The germline V gene encodes CDR1 SQVTM and CDR2 ANQGSEA. The CDR3 length is 14 residues. Trimming stripped 6 bases from V and 7 bases from J, with 19 bases between. The CDR3 DNA sequence: TGCAGCGTCTTTCCGGCCGGAGCGAGAAATGAGCAGTTCTTC. Protein sequence: CSVFPAGARNEQFF.

This chain links TRBV30 with TRBJ1-5; 10 bases are a match to TRBD1. CDR1 and CDR2 from the germline V gene are GTSNPN and SVGIG (reference sequence). The J segment lost 4 bases and the V segment lost 5 bases, leaving 2 bases of the junction unmatched. This CDR3 contains 13 residues. This CDR3 is CAWGDRGNQPQHF. In DNA form, the CDR3 reads TGTGCCTGGGGGGACAGGGGAAATCAGCCCCAGCATTTT.

This chain connects TRBV2 to TRBJ1-3; D call uncertain. Germline V gene data show CDR1 as SNHLY and CDR2 as FYNNEI. The CDR3 runs to 13 residues. With 6 bases removed from V and 0 bases from J, the gap between germline ends came to 6 bases. DNA for the CDR3: TGTGCCAGCAGAGGGAGCTCTGGAAACACCATATATTTT. Its translation is CASRGSSGNTIYF. The complete variable domain, with remaining parts taken from reference TRBV2 and TRBJ1-3, reads EPEVTQTPSHQVTQMGQEVILRCVPISNHLYFYWYRQILGQKVEFLVSFYNNEISEKSEIFDDQFSVERPDGSNFTLKIRSTKLEDSAMYFCASRGSSGNTIYFGEGSWLTVV.